This T cell receptor (beta chain) was captured in a study of blood T cell repertoires in COVID-19. This CDR3 contains 15 residues. Methods used by the authors: Reference gene primer amplification in the assay estimated nucleated cell counts. Sequencing was performed with immunoSEQ multiplex PCR; in TCRdb, only in-frame clones are kept and a portion is missing. Clone size and the V and J calls come from that table; the DNA yielded D and trimming. The data show 350,000 to 500,000 clones, over 75% seen once. This clone was seen only once. The participants were between 18 and 89 years old and came from some 23 US areas. Exposed participants came across a COVID-19 case within 2 weeks before study entry.

The sequencing sample was made of PBMCs or T cells enriched from blood (not recorded which). The clonotype originates from a woman between 18 and 30 years old who had been exposed to COVID-19. This chain links TRBV21-1 with TRBJ2-7; the table's D gene call, TRBD1, was not cross checked with the DNA. TRBV21-1 is marked as a pseudogene. The CDR3 nucleotides read TGTGCCAGCAGCAAAGGGGGGCGCTTCCCTTACGAGCAGTACTTC. This translates into CASSKGGRFPYEQYF.